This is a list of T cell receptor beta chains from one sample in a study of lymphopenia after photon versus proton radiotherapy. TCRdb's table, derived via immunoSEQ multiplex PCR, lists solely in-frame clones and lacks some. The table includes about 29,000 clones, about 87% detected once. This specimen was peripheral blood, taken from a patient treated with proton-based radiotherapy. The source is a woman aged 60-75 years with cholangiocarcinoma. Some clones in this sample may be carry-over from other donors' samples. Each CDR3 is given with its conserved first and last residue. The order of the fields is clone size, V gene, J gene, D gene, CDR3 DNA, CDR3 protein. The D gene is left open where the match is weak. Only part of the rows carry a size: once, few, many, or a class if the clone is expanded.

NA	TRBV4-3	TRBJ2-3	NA	TGCGCCAGCAGCCAAGACGTTCTGTTCGATACGCAGTATTTT	CASSQDVLFDTQYF
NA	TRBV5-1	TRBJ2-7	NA	TGCGCCAGCAGCCGGTCTAGCATGTACGAGCAGTACTTC	CASSRSSMYEQYF
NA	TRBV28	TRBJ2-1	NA	TGTGCCAGCAGTACCTCTCAGCCGTTTGAGCAGTTCTTC	CASSTSQPFEQFF
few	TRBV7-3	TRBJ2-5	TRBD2	TGTGCCAGCAGCCCCTCGGGTAGGGCGGGGGGTGAGACCCAGTACTTC	CASSPSGRAGGETQYF
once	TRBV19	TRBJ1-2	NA	TGTGCCAGCACCGGGCCCATCTATGGCTACACCTTC	CASTGPIYGYTF
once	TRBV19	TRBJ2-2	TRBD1	TGTGCCAGTAAGGGGGCTGGCAGACCCGCGAACACCGGGGAGCTGTTTTTT	CASKGAGRPANTGELFF
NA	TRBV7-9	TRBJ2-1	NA	TGTGCCAGCATAGGATCGTTTCGATATGAGCAGTTCTTC	CASIGSFRYEQFF
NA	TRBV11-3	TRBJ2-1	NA	TGTGCCAGCAGCTTCAGGCAGGGCTCCTACAATGAGCAGTTCTTC	CASSFRQGSYNEQFF
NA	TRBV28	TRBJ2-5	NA	TGTGCCAGCAGGTCTGAGGGAGAGACCCAGTACTTC	CASRSEGETQYF
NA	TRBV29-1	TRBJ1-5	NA	TGCAGCGTTACCCGGGGGGTTGGCAATCAGCCCCAGCATTTT	CSVTRGVGNQPQHF
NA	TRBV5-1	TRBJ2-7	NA	TGCGCCAGCAGCAAACAGACAGCGACCTACGAGCAGTACTTC	CASSKQTATYEQYF
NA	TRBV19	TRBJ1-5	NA	TGTGCCAGTAGTCCTGACCGGGAAGGGCAGCCCCAGCATTTT	CASSPDREGQPQHF
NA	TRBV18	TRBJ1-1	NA	TGTGCCAGCTCCCCAAGTCAGGGGAACACTGAAGCTTTCTTT	CASSPSQGNTEAFF
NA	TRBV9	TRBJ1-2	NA	TGTGCCAGCAGCGTAGAGGCAGGGGCAAATGGCTACACCTTC	CASSVEAGANGYTF
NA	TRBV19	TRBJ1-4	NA	TGTGCCAGTAGTAGCGCTTGGGGTCAGACCCTTAATGAAAAACTGTTTTTT	CASSSAWGQTLNEKLFF
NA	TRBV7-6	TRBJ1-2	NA	TGTGCCAGCAGCCTTTCCGGAGCTAACTATGGCTACACCTTC	CASSLSGANYGYTF
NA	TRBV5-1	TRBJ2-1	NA	TGCGCCAGCGGGCGGGGGCATACCTACAATGAGCAGTTCTTC	CASGRGHTYNEQFF
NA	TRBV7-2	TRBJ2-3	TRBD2	TGTGCCAGCAGCTCCCTAGCGGGAGGGCCCCATACGCAGTATTTT	CASSSLAGGPHTQYF
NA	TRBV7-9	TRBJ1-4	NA	TGTGCCAGCAGCCAAGGCCCGGCAGTTGAAAAACTGTTTTTT	CASSQGPAVEKLFF
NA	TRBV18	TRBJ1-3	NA	TGTGCCAGCTCACCCCTGGACAGCACTGGAAACACCATATATTTT	CASSPLDSTGNTIYF
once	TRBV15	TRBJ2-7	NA	TGTGCCACCAGCAGAGCCCCCCAGGCCTACGAGCAGTACTTC	CATSRAPQAYEQYF
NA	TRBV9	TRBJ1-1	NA	TGTGCCAGCACCCCTGGGGGGGCTCGGAACACTGAAGCTTTCTTT	CASTPGGARNTEAFF
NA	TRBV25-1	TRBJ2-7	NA	TGTGCCAGCAGGGTAGAAAGCTCCTACGAGCAGTACTTC	CASRVESSYEQYF
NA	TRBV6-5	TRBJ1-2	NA	TGTGCCAGCAGTTACGACAGGACATATGGCTACACCTTC	CASSYDRTYGYTF
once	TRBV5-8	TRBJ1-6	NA	TGTGCCAGCAGCTTGGGGGGCGCCTATAATTCACCCCTCCACTTT	CASSLGGAYNSPLHF
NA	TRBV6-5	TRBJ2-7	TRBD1	TGTGCCAGCAGCTCCCGGGACAGGGGAGGCGAGCAGTACTTC	CASSSRDRGGEQYF
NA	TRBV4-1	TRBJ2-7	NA	TGCGCCAGCAGCCAAGACGGGAACTCCTACGAGCAGTACTTC	CASSQDGNSYEQYF
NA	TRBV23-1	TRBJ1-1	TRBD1	TGCGCCAGCAGTCAAGACAGGGAGTACACTGAAGCTTTCTTT	CASSQDREYTEAFF
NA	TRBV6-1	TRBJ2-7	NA	TGTGCCAGCAGTGAAGCAGTAACCAACTACGAGCAGTACTTC	CASSEAVTNYEQYF
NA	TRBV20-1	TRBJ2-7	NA	TGCAGTGCTGGACTGACCTACGAGCAGTACTTC	CSAGLTYEQYF
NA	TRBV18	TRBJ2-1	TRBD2	TGTGCCAGCTCACCTCAGGGACTAGCGGGTTACAATGAGCAGTTCTTC	CASSPQGLAGYNEQFF
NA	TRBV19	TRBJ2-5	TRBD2	TGTGCCAGTGGTAATAGCGGGAGGGCCGGTGGAGAGACCCAGTACTTC	CASGNSGRAGGETQYF
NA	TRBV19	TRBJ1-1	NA	TGTGCCAGTAGAAGACAGGCTTCCGAAGCTTTCTTT	CASRRQASEAFF
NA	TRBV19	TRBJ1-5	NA	TGTGCCAGTAGACTTAGCAATCAGCCCCAGCATTTT	CASRLSNQPQHF
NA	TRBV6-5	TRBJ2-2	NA	TGTGCCAGCAGTTACCAGACAGGTTCGAACACCGGGGAGCTGTTTTTT	CASSYQTGSNTGELFF
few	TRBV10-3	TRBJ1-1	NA	TGTGCCATCAGTGTAGAGCACACTGAAGCTTTCTTT	CAISVEHTEAFF
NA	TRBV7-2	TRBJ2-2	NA	TGTGCCAGCAGCTTGGGGAGATTACCAGGCACCGGGGAGCTGTTTTTT	CASSLGRLPGTGELFF
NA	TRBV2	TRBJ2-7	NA	TGTGCCAGCAGTGAAGGGGGCGCCCCCTACGAGCAGTACTTC	CASSEGGAPYEQYF
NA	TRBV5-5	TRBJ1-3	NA	TGTGCCAGCACCAATCAGAGTCCTGGAAACACCATATATTTT	CASTNQSPGNTIYF
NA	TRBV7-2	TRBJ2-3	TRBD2	TGTGCCAGCAGCTTAGATGGTCCGACTAGCCCACCGTGGGATACGCAGTATTTT	CASSLDGPTSPPWDTQYF